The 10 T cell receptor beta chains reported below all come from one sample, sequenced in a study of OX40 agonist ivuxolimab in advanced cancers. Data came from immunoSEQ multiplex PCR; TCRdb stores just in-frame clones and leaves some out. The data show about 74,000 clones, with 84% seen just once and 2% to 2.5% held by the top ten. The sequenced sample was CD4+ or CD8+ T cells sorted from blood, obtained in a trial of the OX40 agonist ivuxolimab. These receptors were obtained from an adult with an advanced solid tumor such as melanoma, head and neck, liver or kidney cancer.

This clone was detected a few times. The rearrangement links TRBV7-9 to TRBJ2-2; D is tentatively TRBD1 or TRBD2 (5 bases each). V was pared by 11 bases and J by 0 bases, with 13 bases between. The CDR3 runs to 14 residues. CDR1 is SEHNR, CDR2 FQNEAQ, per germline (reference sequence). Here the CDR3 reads CAGGRGANTGELFF. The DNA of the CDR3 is TGTGCCGGGGGTCGCGGTGCGAACACCGGGGAGCTGTTTTTT.

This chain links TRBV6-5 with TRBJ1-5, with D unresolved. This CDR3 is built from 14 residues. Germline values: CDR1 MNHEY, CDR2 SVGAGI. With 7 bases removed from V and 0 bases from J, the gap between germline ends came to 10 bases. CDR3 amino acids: CASNEQYSNQPQHF. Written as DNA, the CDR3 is TGTGCCAGCAATGAACAGTATAGCAATCAGCCCCAGCATTTT.

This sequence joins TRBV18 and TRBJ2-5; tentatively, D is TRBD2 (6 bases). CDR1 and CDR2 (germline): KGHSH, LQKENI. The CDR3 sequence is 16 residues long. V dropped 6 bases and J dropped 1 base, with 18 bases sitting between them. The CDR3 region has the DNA TGTGCCAGCTCCAGTTTCGGGAGCCACCTCCAAGAGACCCAGTACTTC. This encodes CASSSFGSHLQETQYF.

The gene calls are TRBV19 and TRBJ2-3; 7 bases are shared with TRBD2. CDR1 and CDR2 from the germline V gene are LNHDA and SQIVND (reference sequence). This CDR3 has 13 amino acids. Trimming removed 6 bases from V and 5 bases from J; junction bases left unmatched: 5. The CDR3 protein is CASSWGGKDTQYF. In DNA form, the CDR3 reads TGTGCCAGTAGCTGGGGGGGGAAAGATACGCAGTATTTT. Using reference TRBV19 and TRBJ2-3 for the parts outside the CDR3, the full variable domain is DGGITQSPKYLFRKEGQNVTLSCEQNLNHDAMYWYRQDPGQGLRLIYYSQIVNDFQKGDIAEGYSVSREKKESFPLTVTSAQKNPTAFYLCASSWGGKDTQYFGPGTRLTVL.

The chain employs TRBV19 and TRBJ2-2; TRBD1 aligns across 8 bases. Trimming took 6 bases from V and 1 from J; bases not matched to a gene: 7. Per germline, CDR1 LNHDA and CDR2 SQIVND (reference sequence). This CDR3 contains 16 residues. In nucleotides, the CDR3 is TGTGCCAGTAGCAAACGCGGGACAGGGAACACCGGGGAGCTGTTTTTT. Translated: CASSKRGTGNTGELFF.

The DNA of the CDR3 is TGCGCCAGCAGCCAAGGGGGACCTACCTACGAGCAGTACTTC. Its translation is CASSQGGPTYEQYF. The gene calls are TRBV4-1 and TRBJ2-7, with D perhaps given as TRBD1 or TRBD2 (5 bases each). The CDR3 loop spans 14 amino acids. Germline loops: CDR1 MGHRA, CDR2 YSYEKL. V was clipped by 1 base and J by 2 bases, with 9 bases between them.

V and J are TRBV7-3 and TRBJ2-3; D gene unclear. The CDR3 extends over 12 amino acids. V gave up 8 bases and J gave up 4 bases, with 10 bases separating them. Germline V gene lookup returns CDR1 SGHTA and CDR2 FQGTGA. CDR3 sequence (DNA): TGTGCCAGCGGTCCGGGTGCAGATACGCAGTATTTT. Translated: CASGPGADTQYF.

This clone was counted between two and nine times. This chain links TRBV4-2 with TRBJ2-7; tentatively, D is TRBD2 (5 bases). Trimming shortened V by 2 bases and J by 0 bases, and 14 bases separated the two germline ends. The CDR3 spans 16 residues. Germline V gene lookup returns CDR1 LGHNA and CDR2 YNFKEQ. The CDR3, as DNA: TGTGCCAGCAGCCAAACGGGTCGGGAAGGCTCCTACGAGCAGTACTTC. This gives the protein CASSQTGREGSYEQYF.

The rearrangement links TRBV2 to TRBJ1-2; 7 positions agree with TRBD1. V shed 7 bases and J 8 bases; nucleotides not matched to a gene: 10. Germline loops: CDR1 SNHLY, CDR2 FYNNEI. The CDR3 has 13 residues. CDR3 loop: CASTPTGAGGYTF. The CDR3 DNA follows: TGTGCCAGCACCCCAACAGGGGCCGGGGGCTACACCTTC.

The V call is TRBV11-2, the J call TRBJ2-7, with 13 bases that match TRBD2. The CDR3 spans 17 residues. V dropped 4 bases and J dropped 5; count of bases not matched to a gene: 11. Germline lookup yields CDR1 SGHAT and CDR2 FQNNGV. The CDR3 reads CASSSLLAGGPVNEQYF. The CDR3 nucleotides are TGTGCCAGCAGCTCGCTACTAGCGGGAGGGCCAGTCAACGAGCAGTACTTC.